The rows below give T cell receptor beta chains drawn from one sample of a study of persistence of HIV-infected CD4 T cells. For these TCRs, the target antigens are not known. The assay was immunoSEQ multiplex PCR, and TCRdb's table has in-frame clones only and misses some. The table shows 45,000 or so clones, with roughly 90% occurring only once. This specimen was CD4+ T cells sorted from PBMCs after roughly 18-hour stimulation, taken from a patient who received antiretroviral therapy. These receptors were taken from an adult woman with HIV who was CMV-seropositive. Both conserved end residues are part of each CDR3.

j_gene,v_gene,CDR3aa
TRBJ1-2,TRBV15,CATSRRGFRYGYTF
TRBJ2-3,TRBV2,CASSVPLTSGGPADTQYF
TRBJ2-5,TRBV19,CASSSPGTSRGTQYF
TRBJ2-3,TRBV5-4,CASRQDRGLSDTQYF
TRBJ1-6,TRBV27,CVTARNSYNSPLHF
TRBJ2-5,TRBV20-1,CSASIGTSGGQTQYF
TRBJ2-7,TRBV4-2,CASSRPTSGGLTYEQYF
TRBJ2-2,TRBV5-1,CASSQDRGRPGELFF
TRBJ2-3,TRBV7-6,CASSLLQGDTQYF
TRBJ1-5,TRBV12-2,CASRFSSRERGNQPQHF
TRBJ1-5,TRBV27,CASSSSGTGNNQPQHF
TRBJ2-7,TRBV12-3/TRBV12-4,CASSLAQEQYF
TRBJ1-5,TRBV15,CATSSGDNQPQHF
TRBJ1-2,TRBV11-2,CASSLVTPPNYGYTF
TRBJ1-2,TRBV2,CASIQGTGSKKSYGYTF
TRBJ2-2,TRBV19,CASKQGPHNAGELFF
TRBJ1-2,TRBV20-1,CSGKGPRGYTF
TRBJ1-2,TRBV6-5,CASSSISQLGYTF
TRBJ2-2,TRBV15,CATSRLETDTGELFF
TRBJ2-5,TRBV7-2,CASSLAGTPYQETQYF
TRBJ2-3,TRBV19,CASSMQRRDTQYF
TRBJ1-1,TRBV19,CASSPGTGWTEAFF